This paragraph covers one T cell receptor beta chain sequence. What it recognizes is unknown. Other nucleotide sequences in the sample specify the same CDR3. This record comes from a study of beta chain features in type 1 diabetes. On the study more broadly: Across the samples, roughly 98 million sorted cells were examined in total. Study findings and constraints: Shortening of TCRB CDR3s, moderate but significant, appeared in all four CD4+ subsets of Type 1 diabetes patients.

Every bit of the isolated RNA underwent reverse transcription, so sequencing read expressed TCRB transcripts. The data were produced by immunoSEQ multiplex PCR, yet TCRdb's version contains in-frame clones alone and is incomplete. The repertoire holds 900,000 or so clones, with roughly 16% as singletons. This clonotype originated in a woman younger than 30 in good health. Sequencing used naive CD4+ T cells from blood.

The CDR3 sequence is CASSVEGSSSYNEQFF. CDR3 coding DNA: TGTGCCAGCAGCGTAGAGGGGTCCAGCTCCTACAATGAGCAGTTCTTC. J is TRBJ2-1 and V is TRBV9, with a possible D match to TRBD1 (5 bases). The CDR3 loop spans 16 amino acids. CDR1 and CDR2 (germline): SGDLS, YYNGEE. V was cut by 0 bases and J by 0 bases, with 10 bases left in between.